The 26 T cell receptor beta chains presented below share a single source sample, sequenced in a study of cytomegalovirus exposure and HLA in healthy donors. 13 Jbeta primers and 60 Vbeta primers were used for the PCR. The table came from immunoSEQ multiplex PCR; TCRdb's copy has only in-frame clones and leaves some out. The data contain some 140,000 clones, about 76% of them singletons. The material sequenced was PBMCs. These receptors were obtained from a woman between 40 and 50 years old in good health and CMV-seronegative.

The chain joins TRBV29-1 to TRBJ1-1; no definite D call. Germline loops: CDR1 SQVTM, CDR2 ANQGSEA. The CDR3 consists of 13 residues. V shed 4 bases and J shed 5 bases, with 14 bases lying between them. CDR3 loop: CSVVSDPGTEAFF. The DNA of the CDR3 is TGCAGCGTTGTGTCAGACCCGGGAACTGAAGCTTTCTTT.

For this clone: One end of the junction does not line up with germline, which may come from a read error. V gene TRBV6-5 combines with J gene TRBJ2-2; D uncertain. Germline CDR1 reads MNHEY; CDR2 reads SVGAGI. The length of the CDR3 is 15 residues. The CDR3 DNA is TGTGCCAGCAGTTACTCGAGGTCGGCCACCCGGGAGCTGTTTTTT. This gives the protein CASSYSRSATRELFF.

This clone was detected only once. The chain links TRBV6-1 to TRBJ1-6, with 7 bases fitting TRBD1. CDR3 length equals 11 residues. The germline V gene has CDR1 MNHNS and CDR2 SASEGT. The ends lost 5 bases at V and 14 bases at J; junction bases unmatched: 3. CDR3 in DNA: TGTGCCAGCAGTCTGGACAGGTCCCTCCACTTT. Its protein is CASSLDRSLHF.

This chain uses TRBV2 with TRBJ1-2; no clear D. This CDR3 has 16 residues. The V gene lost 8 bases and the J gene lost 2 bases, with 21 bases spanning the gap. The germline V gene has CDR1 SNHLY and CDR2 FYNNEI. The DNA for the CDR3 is TGTGCCAGCTCGTTTAGGCGTCAGGCCCTAAACTATGGCTACACCTTC. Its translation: CASSFRRQALNYGYTF.

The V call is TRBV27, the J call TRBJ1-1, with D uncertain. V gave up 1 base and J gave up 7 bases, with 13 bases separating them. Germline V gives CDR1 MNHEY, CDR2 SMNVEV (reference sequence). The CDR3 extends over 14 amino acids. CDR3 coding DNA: TGTGCCAGCAGTTTATTTTCCCCGAGCCATGAAGCTTTCTTT. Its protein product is CASSLFSPSHEAFF.

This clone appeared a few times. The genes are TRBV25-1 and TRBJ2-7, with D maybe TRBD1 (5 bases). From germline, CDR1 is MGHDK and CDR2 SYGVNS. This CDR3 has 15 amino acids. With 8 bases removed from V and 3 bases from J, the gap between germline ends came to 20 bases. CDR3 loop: CASPTVDSGNYEQYF. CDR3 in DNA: TGTGCCAGCCCGACAGTTGACAGTGGTAACTACGAGCAGTACTTC.

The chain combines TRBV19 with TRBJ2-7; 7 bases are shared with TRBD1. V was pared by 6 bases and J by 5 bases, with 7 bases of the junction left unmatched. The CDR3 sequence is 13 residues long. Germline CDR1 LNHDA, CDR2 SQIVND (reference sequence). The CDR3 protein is CASRKGQSNEQYF. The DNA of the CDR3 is TGTGCCAGTAGAAAGGGACAGTCAAACGAGCAGTACTTC.

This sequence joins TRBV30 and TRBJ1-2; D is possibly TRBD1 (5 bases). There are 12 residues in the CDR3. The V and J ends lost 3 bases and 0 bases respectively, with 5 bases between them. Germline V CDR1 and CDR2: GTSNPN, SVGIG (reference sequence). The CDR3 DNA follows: TGTGCCTGGAGGACAGCTAACTATGGCTACACCTTC. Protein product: CAWRTANYGYTF.

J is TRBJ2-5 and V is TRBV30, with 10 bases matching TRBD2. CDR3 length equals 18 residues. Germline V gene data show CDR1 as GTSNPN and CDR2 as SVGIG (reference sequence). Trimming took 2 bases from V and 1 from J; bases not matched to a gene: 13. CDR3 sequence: CAWSQQGRQRGGQETQYF. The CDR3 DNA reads TGTGCCTGGAGTCAACAGGGGAGACAGCGGGGGGGCCAAGAGACCCAGTACTTC.

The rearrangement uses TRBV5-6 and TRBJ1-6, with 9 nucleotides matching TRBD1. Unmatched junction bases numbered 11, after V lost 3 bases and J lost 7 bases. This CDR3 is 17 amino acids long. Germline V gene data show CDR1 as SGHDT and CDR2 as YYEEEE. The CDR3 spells CASSSYRTGAGNSPLHF. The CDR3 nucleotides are TGTGCCAGCAGCTCTTACCGGACAGGGGCGGGGAATTCACCCCTCCACTTT.

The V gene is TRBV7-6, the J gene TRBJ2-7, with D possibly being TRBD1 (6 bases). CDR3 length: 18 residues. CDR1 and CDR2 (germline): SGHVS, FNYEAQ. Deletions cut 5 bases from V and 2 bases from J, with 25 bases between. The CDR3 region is CASSPPGYGTKGAYEQYF. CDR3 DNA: TGTGCCAGCAGCCCTCCCGGATACGGGACAAAAGGGGCCTACGAGCAGTACTTC.

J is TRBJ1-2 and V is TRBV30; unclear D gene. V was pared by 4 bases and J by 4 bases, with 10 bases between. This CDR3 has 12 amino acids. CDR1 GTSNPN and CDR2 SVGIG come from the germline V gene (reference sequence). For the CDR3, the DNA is TGTGCCTGGACCGCGGGCGGCTATGGCTACACCTTC. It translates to CAWTAGGYGYTF. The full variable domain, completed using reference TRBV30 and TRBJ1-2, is SQTIHQWPATLVQPVGSPLSLECTVEGTSNPNLYWYRQAAGRGLQLLFYSVGIGQISSEVPQNLSASRPQDRQFILSSKKLLLSDSGFYLCAWTAGGYGYTFGSGTRLTVV.

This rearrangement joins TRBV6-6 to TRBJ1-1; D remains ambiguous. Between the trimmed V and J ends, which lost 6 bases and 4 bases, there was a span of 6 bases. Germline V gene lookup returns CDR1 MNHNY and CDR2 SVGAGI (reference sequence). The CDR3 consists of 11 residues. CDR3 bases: TGTGCCAGCAGGCAGGCCACTGAAGCTTTCTTT. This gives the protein CASRQATEAFF.

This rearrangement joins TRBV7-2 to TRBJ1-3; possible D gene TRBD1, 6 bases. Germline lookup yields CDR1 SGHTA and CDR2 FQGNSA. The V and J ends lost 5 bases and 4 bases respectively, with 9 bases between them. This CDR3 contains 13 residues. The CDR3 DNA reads TGTGCCAGCAGCCTCGACAGGGGAAACACCATATATTTT. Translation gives CASSLDRGNTIYF.

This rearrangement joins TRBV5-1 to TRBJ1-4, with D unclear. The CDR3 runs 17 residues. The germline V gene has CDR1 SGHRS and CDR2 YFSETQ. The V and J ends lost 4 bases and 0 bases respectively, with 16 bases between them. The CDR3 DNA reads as TGCGCCAGCAGCGCTCGCGGGAATCTTCCAACTAATGAAAAACTGTTTTTT. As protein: CASSARGNLPTNEKLFF.

For the CDR3, the DNA is TGTGCCAGCAGCCCTAAGGACAGATTGAACACTGAAGCTTTCTTT. Its protein is CASSPKDRLNTEAFF. V gene TRBV7-9 combines with J gene TRBJ1-1, with D tentatively TRBD1 (6 bases). Looked up from germline, CDR1 is SEHNR and CDR2 is FQNEAQ (reference sequence). The V end was cut by 5 bases, the J end by 0 bases, with 13 bases between. This CDR3 is 15 amino acids long.

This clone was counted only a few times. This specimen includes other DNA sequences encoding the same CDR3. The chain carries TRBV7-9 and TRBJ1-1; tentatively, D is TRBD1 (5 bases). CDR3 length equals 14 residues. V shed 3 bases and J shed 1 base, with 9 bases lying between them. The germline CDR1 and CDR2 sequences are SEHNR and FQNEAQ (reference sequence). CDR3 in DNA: TGTGCCAGCAGCTTCCAGGGATCGAACACTGAAGCTTTCTTT. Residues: CASSFQGSNTEAFF.

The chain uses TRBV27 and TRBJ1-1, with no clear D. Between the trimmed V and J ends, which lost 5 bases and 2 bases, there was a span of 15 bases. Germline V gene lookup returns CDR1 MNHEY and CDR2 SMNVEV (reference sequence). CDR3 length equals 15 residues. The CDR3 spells CASSARTDYNTEAFF. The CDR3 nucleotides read TGTGCCAGCAGTGCCCGGACTGACTACAACACTGAAGCTTTCTTT.

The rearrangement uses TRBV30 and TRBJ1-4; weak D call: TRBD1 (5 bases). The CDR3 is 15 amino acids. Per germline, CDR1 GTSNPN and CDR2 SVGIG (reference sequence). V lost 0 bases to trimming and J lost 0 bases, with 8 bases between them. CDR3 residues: CAWSVRGATNEKLFF. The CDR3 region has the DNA TGTGCCTGGAGTGTACGGGGGGCAACTAATGAAAAACTGTTTTTT.

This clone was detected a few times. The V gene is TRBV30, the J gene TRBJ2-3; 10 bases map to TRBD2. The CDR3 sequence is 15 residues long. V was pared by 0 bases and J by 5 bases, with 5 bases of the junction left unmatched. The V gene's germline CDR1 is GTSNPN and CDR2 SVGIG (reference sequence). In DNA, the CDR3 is TGTGCCTGGAGTGTGCAAGCGGGGGGGATAGATACGCAGTATTTT. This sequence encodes CAWSVQAGGIDTQYF.

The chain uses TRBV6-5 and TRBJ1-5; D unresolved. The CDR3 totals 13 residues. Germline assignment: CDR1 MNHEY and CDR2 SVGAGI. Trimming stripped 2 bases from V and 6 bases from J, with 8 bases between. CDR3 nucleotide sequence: TGTGCCAGCAGTTACCTCGGCGGTCAGCCCCAGCATTTT. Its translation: CASSYLGGQPQHF.

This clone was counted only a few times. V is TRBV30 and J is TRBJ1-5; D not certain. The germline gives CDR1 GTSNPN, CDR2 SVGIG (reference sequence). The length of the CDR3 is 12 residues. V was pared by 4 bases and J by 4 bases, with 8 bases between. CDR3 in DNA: TGTGCCTGGACGTCGGGGAATCAGCCCCAGCATTTT. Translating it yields CAWTSGNQPQHF.

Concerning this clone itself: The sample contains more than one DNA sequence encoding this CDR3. The chain's CDR3 is CAWRGMGQRIREAFF. CDR3 DNA: TGTGCCTGGAGAGGGATGGGACAGAGAATTCGTGAAGCTTTCTTT. The genes are TRBV30 and TRBJ1-1; 7 bases line up with TRBD1. V lost 3 bases to trimming and J lost 7 bases; unmatched junction nucleotides: 14. This CDR3 region has 15 residues. Germline V gives CDR1 GTSNPN, CDR2 SVGIG (reference sequence). The full variable domain, completed using reference TRBV30 and TRBJ1-1, is SQTIHQWPATLVQPVGSPLSLECTVEGTSNPNLYWYRQAAGRGLQLLFYSVGIGQISSEVPQNLSASRPQDRQFILSSKKLLLSDSGFYLCAWRGMGQRIREAFFGQGTRLTVV.

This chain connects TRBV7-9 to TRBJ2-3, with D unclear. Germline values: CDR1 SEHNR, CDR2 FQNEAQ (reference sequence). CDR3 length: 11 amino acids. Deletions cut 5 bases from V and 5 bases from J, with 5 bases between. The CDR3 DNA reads TGTGCCAGCAGCGAGCGAGATACGCAGTATTTT. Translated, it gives CASSERDTQYF. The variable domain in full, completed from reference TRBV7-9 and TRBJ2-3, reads DTGVSQNPRHKITKRGQNVTFRCDPISEHNRLYWYRQTLGQGPEFLTYFQNEAQLEKSRLLSDRFSAERPKGSFSTLEIQRTEQGDSAMYLCASSERDTQYFGPGTRLTVL.

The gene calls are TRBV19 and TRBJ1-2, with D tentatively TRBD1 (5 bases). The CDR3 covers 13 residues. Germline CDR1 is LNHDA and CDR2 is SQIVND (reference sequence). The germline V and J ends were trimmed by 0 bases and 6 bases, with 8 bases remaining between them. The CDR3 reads CASSIDRVDGYTF. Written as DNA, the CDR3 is TGTGCCAGTAGTATAGACAGGGTGGATGGCTACACCTTC.

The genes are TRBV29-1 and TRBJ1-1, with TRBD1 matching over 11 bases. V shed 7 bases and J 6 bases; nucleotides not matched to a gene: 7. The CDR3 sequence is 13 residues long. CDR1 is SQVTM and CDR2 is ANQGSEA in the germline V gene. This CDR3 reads CSAPAGQGAEAFF. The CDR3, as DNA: TGCAGCGCCCCCGCGGGACAGGGGGCTGAAGCTTTCTTT.